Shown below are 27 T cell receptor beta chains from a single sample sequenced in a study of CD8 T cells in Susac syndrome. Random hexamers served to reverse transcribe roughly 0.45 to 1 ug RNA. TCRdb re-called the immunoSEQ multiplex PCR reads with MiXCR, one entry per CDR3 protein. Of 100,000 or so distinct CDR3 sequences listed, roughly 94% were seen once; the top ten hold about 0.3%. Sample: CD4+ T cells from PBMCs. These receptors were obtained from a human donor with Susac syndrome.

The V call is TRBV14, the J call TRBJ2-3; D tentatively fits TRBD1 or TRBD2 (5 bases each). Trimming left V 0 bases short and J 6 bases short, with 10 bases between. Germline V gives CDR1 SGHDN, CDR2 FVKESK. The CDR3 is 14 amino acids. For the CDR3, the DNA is TGTGCCAGCAGCCAAGACTGGGGGTCGGATACGCAGTATTTT. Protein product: CASSQDWGSDTQYF.

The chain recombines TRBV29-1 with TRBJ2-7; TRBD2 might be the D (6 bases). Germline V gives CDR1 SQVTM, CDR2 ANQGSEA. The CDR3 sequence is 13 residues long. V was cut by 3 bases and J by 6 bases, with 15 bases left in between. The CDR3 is CSVEGMLGGEQYF. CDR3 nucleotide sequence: TGCAGCGTTGAGGGGATGTTGGGGGGCGAGCAGTACTTC.

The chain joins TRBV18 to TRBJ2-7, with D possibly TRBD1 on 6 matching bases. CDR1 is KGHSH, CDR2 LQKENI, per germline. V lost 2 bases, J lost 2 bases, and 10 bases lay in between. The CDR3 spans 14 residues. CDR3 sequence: CASSPRDTTYEQYF. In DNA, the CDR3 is TGTGCCAGCTCACCAAGGGACACAACCTACGAGCAGTACTTC.

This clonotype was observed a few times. The CDR3 is CASSRQRSSYNEQFF. The CDR3 DNA reads as TGTGCCAGCAGTCGACAGAGGAGCTCCTACAATGAGCAGTTCTTC. The rearrangement links TRBV12-3 or TRBV12-4 to TRBJ2-1, with D perhaps TRBD1 (5 bases). The CDR3 has 15 amino acids. V was cut by 5 bases and J by 0 bases, with 11 bases left in between.

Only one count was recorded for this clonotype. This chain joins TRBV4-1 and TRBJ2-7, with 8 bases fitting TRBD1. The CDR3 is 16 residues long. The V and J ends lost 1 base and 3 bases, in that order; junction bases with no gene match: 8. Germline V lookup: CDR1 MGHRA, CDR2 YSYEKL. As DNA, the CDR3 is TGCGCCAGCAGCCAAGTGGGGCGGGACAGGTACTACGAGCAGTACTTC. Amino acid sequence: CASSQVGRDRYYEQYF.

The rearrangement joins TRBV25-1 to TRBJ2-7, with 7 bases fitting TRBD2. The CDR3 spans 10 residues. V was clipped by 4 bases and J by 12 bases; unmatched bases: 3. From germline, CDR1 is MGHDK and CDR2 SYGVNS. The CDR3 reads CASSAGRWYF. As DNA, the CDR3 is TGTGCCAGCAGTGCCGGGAGGTGGTACTTC.

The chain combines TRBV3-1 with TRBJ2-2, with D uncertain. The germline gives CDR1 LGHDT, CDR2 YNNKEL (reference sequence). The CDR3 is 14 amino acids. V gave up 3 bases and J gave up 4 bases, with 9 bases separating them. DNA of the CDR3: TGTGCCAGCAGCCATTCGGATCGCACCGGGGAGCTGTTTTTT. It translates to CASSHSDRTGELFF.

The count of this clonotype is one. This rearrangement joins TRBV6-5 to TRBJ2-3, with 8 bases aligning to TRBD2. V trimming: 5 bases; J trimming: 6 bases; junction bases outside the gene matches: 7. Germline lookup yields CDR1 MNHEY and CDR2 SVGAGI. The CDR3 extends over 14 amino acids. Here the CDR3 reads CASSAAGGWDTQYF. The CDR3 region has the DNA TGTGCCAGCAGTGCCGCGGGGGGCTGGGATACGCAGTATTTT.

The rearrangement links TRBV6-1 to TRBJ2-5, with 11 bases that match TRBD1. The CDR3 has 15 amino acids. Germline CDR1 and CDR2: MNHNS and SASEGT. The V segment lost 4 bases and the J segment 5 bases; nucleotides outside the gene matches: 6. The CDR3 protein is CASSVGTGGRETQYF. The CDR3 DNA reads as TGTGCCAGCAGTGTCGGGACAGGGGGTCGGGAGACCCAGTACTTC.

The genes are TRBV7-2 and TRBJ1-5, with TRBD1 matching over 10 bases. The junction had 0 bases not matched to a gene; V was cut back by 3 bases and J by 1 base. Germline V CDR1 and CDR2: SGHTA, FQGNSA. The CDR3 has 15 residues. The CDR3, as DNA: TGTGCCAGCAGCTTGGGACAGGGGAGCAATCAGCCCCAGCATTTT. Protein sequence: CASSLGQGSNQPQHF.

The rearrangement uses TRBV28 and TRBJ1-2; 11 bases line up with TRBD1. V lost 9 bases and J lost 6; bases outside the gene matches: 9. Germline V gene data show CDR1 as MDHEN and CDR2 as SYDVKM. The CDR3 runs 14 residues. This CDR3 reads CASWTGGVIDGYTF. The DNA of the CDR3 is TGTGCCAGTTGGACAGGGGGCGTTATTGATGGCTACACCTTC.

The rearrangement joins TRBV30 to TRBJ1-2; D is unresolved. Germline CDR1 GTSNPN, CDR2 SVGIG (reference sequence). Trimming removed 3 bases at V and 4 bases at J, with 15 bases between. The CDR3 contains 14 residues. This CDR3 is CAWRLEKPFYGYTF. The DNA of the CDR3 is TGTGCCTGGAGGTTAGAAAAGCCCTTCTATGGCTACACCTTC.

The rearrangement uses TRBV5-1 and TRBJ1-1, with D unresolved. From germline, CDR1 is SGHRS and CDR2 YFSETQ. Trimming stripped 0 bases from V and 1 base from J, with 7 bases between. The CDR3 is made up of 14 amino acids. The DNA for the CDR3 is TGCGCCAGCAGCTTGGATTCAGCGAACACTGAAGCTTTCTTT. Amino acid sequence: CASSLDSANTEAFF.

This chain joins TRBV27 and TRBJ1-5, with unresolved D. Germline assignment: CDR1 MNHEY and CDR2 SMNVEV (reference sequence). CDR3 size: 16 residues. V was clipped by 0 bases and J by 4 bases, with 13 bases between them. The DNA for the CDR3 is TGTGCCAGCAGTTTATCGGCCGGGGAAATAAATCAGCCCCAGCATTTT. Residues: CASSLSAGEINQPQHF.

CDR3: CSAGPTAVNTEAFF. The CDR3 DNA reads as TGCAGTGCTGGACCGACGGCAGTGAACACTGAAGCTTTCTTT. The chain uses TRBV20-1 and TRBJ1-1; no reliable D call. CDR1 is DFQATT and CDR2 is SNEGSKA in the germline V gene (reference sequence). The CDR3 sequence is 14 residues long. V dropped 5 bases and J dropped 0 bases, with 13 bases sitting between them.

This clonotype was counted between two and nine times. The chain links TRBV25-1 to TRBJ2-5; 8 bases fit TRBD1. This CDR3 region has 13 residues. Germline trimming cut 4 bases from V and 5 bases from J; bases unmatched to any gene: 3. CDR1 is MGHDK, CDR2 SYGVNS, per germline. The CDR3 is CASSGRDRETQYF. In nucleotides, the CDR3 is TGTGCCAGCAGTGGCCGGGACAGGGAGACCCAGTACTTC.

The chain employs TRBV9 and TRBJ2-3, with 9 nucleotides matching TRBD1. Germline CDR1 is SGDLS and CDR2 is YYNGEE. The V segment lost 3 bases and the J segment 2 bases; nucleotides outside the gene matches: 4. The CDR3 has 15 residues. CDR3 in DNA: TGTGCCAGCAGCGCGGGGACAGGGCTCACAGATACGCAGTATTTT. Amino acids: CASSAGTGLTDTQYF.

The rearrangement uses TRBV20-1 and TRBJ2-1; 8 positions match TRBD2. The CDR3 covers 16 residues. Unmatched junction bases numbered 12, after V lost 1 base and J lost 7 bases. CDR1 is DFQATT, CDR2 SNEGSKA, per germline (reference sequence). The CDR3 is CSARVTSGGPRNEQFF. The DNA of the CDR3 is TGCAGTGCTAGAGTTACATCGGGGGGGCCGCGAAATGAGCAGTTCTTC.

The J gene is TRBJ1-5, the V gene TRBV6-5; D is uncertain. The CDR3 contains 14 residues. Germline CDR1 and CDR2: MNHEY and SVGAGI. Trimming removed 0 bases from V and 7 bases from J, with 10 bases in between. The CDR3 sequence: CASSYSISGQPQHF. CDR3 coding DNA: TGTGCCAGCAGTTACTCGATTTCAGGCCAGCCCCAGCATTTT.

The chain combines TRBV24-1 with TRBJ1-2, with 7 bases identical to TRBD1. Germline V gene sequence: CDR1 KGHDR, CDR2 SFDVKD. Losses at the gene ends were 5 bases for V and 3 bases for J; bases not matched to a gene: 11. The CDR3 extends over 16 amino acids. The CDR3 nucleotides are TGTGCCACCAGTGCCGAGAACAGGGGAGGGGACTATGGCTACACCTTC. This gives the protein CATSAENRGGDYGYTF.

CDR3 residues: CAWSREGDYGYTF. As DNA, the CDR3 is TGTGCCTGGAGTCGAGAGGGAGACTATGGCTACACCTTC. The chain couples TRBV30 to TRBJ1-2; D unresolved. The CDR3 is 13 residues long. With 2 bases removed from V and 3 bases from J, the gap between germline ends came to 10 bases. The V gene's germline CDR1 is GTSNPN and CDR2 SVGIG (reference sequence).

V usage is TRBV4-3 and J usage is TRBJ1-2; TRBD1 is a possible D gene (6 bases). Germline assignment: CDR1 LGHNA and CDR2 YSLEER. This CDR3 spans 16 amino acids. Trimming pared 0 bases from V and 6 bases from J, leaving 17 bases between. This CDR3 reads CASSQDREGGENGYTF. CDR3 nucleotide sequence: TGCGCCAGCAGCCAAGATCGGGAAGGGGGGGAAAATGGCTACACCTTC.

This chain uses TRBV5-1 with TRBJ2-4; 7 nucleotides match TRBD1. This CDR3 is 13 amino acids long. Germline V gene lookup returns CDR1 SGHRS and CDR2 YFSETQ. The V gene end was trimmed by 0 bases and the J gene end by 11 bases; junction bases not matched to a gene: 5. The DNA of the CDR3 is TGCGCCAGCAGCTTGGACCCGGGGACAGTTCAGTACTTC. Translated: CASSLDPGTVQYF.

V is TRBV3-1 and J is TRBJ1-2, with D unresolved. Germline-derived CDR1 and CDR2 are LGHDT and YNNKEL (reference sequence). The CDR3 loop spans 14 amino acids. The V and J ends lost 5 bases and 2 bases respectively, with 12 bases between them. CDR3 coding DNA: TGTGCCAGCAGCATAACTCCCGGGAACTATGGCTACACCTTC. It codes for CASSITPGNYGYTF.

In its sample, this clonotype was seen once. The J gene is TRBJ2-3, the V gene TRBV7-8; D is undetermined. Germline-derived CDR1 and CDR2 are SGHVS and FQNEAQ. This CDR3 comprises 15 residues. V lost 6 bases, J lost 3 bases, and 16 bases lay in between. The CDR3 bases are TGTGCCAGCAGGTCCCGGGTGAGCGCGACAGATACGCAGTATTTT. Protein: CASRSRVSATDTQYF.

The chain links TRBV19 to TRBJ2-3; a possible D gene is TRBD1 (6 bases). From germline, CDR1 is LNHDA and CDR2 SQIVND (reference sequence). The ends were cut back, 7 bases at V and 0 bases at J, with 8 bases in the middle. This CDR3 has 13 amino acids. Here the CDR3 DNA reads TGTGCCAGTAACAGGGCTAGCACAGATACGCAGTATTTT. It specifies CASNRASTDTQYF.

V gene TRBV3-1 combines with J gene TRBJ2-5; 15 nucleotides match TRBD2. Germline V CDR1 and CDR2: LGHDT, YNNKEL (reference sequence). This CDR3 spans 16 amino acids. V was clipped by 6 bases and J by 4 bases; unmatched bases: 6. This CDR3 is CASSPRTSGGGETQYF. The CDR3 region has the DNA TGTGCCAGCAGTCCGAGGACTAGCGGGGGGGGAGAGACCCAGTACTTC.